This T cell receptor (beta chain) emerged from a study of shared clonotypes between healthy human individuals. In the study overall: With ages of 18 to 49, the donors were a couple of women and three men. There were three CD4 naive, three CD4 memory, two CD8 naive and one CD8 memory plates per donor. Study-wide results and caveats: In a few donors, around 5% of naive CD4 clonotypes appeared in common.

Points on this clone: Antigen: not known.

Genomic DNA (from each subset) was split evenly across several immunoSEQ plates. Method: immunoSEQ multiplex PCR; TCRdb's copy keeps in-frame clones and lacks some. The table records roughly 2 million clones, about 95% of them present only once. Naive-designated CD8 cells lacked CD45RO, were positively enriched for CCR7, and omitted terminally differentiated effector memory CD45RA+ cells. Sequenced material: naive CD8+ T cells sorted from blood. The receptor comes from a man between 18 and 29 years old in good health.

CDR3 protein: CASSLVGTNTGELFF. CDR3 in DNA: TGTGCCAGCAGCTTAGTGGGGACCAACACCGGGGAGCTGTTTTTT. This chain joins TRBV7-9 and TRBJ2-2; D is possibly TRBD1 or TRBD2 (5 bases each). Germline loops: CDR1 SEHNR, CDR2 FQNEAQ (reference sequence). Trimming pared 1 base from V and 2 bases from J, leaving 8 bases between. The CDR3 has 15 residues.